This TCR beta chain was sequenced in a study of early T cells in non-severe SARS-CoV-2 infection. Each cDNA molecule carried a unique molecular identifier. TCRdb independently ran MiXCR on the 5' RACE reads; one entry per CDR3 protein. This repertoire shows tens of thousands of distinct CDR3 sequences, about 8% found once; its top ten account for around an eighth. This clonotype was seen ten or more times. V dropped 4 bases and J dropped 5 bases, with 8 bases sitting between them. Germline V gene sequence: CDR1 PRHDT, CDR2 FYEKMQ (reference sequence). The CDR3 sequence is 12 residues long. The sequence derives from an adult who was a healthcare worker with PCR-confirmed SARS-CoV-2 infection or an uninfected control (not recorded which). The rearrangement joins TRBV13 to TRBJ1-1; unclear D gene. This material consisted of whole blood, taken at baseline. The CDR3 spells CASSSSGTEAFF. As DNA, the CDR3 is TGTGCCAGCAGCTCCTCTGGAACTGAAGCTTTCTTT.